The 23 T cell receptor beta chains presented below share a single source sample, sequenced in a study of blood T cell repertoires in COVID-19. TCRdb's copy holds only in-frame clones and misses some; the assay was immunoSEQ multiplex PCR. The sample lists some 140,000 clones, 60% to 80% seen once, with over 9.5% in the top ten. Sequences were obtained from peripheral blood. The receptors shown here come from a man aged 55 to 69 who had recovered from COVID-19.

The rearrangement uses TRBV11-2 and TRBJ1-4, with unresolved D. The CDR3 spans 16 residues. Deletions cut 5 bases from V and 2 bases from J, with 15 bases between. Germline CDR1 SGHAT, CDR2 FQNNGV. DNA for the CDR3: TGTGCCAGCAGCGACCGAAGAGGGTACACTAATGAAAAACTGTTTTTT. This translates into CASSDRRGYTNEKLFF.

The chain links TRBV11-2 to TRBJ1-2; unclear D gene. This CDR3 has 13 residues. CDR1 and CDR2 from the germline V gene are SGHAT and FQNNGV. Trimming removed 2 bases at V and 2 bases at J, with 6 bases between. The CDR3 is CASSLFRNYGYTF. The CDR3 DNA reads as TGTGCCAGCAGCTTATTTCGGAACTATGGCTACACCTTC.

This chain uses TRBV28 with TRBJ1-4, with D unresolved. Germline CDR1 and CDR2: MDHEN and SYDVKM. The germline V and J ends were trimmed by 3 bases and 13 bases, with 15 bases remaining between them. This CDR3 has 13 amino acids. The CDR3 nucleotides read TGTGCCAGCAGTTTGACTGGGTCCCCGGTACTGTTTTTT. This codes for CASSLTGSPVLFF.

This clone was observed once. This CDR3 is CASSPTTSSYNEQFF. CDR3 DNA sequence: TGTGCCAGCAGCCCTACGACTAGCTCCTACAATGAGCAGTTCTTC. The V call is TRBV7-3, the J call TRBJ2-1; possible D gene TRBD2, 6 bases. The CDR3 spans 15 residues. In germline, CDR1 is SGHTA, CDR2 FQGTGA. V was clipped by 5 bases and J by 0 bases, with 11 bases between them.

In the case of this clone: Its ends do not fully match the called genes, so a read error is possible. V gene TRBV7-9 combines with J gene TRBJ1-1; 10 bases agree with TRBD1. CDR3 length: 13 residues. Germline CDR1 and CDR2: SEHNR and FQNEAQ (reference sequence). CDR3 region: CASSLAGTGAAFF. The CDR3 bases are TGTGCCAGCAGCCTAGCCGGGACAGGGGCTGCTTTCTTT.

The genes are TRBV19 and TRBJ2-7; 7 bases are shared with TRBD1. Germline assignment: CDR1 LNHDA and CDR2 SQIVND (reference sequence). The J segment lost 2 bases and the V segment lost 9 bases, leaving 7 bases of the junction unmatched. CDR3 size: 13 residues. CDR3 DNA: TGTGCCAGCAACAGGGGATGGGCCTACGAGCAGTACTTC. It encodes CASNRGWAYEQYF.

V usage is TRBV19 and J usage is TRBJ2-2; weak D call: TRBD2 (6 bases). The CDR3 has 16 amino acids. V lost 1 base and J lost 1, with 10 bases in between. Germline V gene data show CDR1 as LNHDA and CDR2 as SQIVND (reference sequence). CDR3: CASSIGGIGNTGELFF. The CDR3 DNA is TGTGCCAGTAGTATAGGCGGGATTGGGAACACCGGGGAGCTGTTTTTT. The full variable domain, in which reference TRBV19 and TRBJ2-2 provide the parts outside the CDR3, is DGGITQSPKYLFRKEGQNVTLSCEQNLNHDAMYWYRQDPGQGLRLIYYSQIVNDFQKGDIAEGYSVSREKKESFPLTVTSAQKNPTAFYLCASSIGGIGNTGELFFGEGSRLTVL.

This clone was found a few times. The V gene is TRBV6-2 or TRBV6-3, the J gene TRBJ1-6; 7 nucleotides line up with TRBD1. CDR3 length: 15 residues. J lost 14 bases, V lost 5 bases, and 15 bases had no gene match. The germline V gene has CDR1 MNHEY and CDR2 SVGEGT. CDR3: CASSPSHLTGWSLHF. The CDR3 region has the DNA TGTGCCAGCAGTCCATCTCATCTGACAGGGTGGTCCCTCCACTTT.

The genes are TRBV4-3 and TRBJ1-2; 10 bases are shared with TRBD1. This CDR3 has 13 amino acids. The V and J ends lost 6 bases and 7 bases, in that order; junction bases with no gene match: 5. CDR1 and CDR2 (germline): LGHNA, YSLEER. Written as DNA, the CDR3 is TGCGCCAGCAGTCAGGACAGGGGGAGTGGCTACACCTTC. Protein: CASSQDRGSGYTF.

The chain couples TRBV5-1 to TRBJ2-7; 9 bases line up with TRBD2. Germline V gene lookup returns CDR1 SGHRS and CDR2 YFSETQ. V lost 1 base to trimming and J lost 4 bases; unmatched junction nucleotides: 6. The CDR3 has 15 amino acids. CDR3 bases: TGCGCCAGCAGCTTGTGGGGGACTAGCCTTTACGAGCAGTACTTC. Translated, it gives CASSLWGTSLYEQYF.

The chain uses TRBV5-4 and TRBJ1-1; D is uncertain. This CDR3 is 15 amino acids long. CDR1 and CDR2 from the germline V gene are SGHNT and YYREEE (reference sequence). V was pared by 4 bases and J by 4 bases, with 17 bases between. CDR3 nucleotides: TGTGCCAGCAGCCCCGGTGGCGGGGTGAGCACTGAAGCTTTCTTT. Encoded protein: CASSPGGGVSTEAFF. Full variable domain (missing parts from reference TRBV5-4 and TRBJ1-1): ETGVTQSPTHLIKTRGQQVTLRCSSQSGHNTVSWYQQALGQGPQFIFQYYREEENGRGNFPPRFSGLQFPNYSSELNVNALELDDSALYLCASSPGGGVSTEAFFGQGTRLTVV.

This rearrangement joins TRBV6-2 or TRBV6-3 to TRBJ2-5; D might be TRBD1 (7 bases). V was trimmed by 4 bases and J by 4 bases, leaving 13 bases between them. The germline V gene encodes CDR1 MNHEY and CDR2 SVGEGT. The CDR3 extends over 14 amino acids. CDR3 region: CASSLNRGGETQYF. The DNA for the CDR3 is TGTGCCAGCAGTTTGAACAGGGGAGGAGAGACCCAGTACTTC.

The chain joins TRBV5-1 to TRBJ2-3, with D perhaps matching TRBD2 (6 bases). This CDR3 contains 17 residues. Trimming removed 4 bases from V and 0 bases from J, with 18 bases in between. Germline values: CDR1 SGHRS, CDR2 YFSETQ. DNA of the CDR3: TGCGCCAGCAGCCTGATACCTAGCGTAACTAGCACAGATACGCAGTATTTT. This sequence encodes CASSLIPSVTSTDTQYF.

The rearrangement joins TRBV20-1 to TRBJ2-2; D is ambiguous. Per the germline V gene, CDR1 is DFQATT and CDR2 is SNEGSKA (reference sequence). The CDR3 runs 15 residues. Trimming cost V 3 bases and J 3 bases, with 14 bases left between them. For the CDR3, the DNA is TGCAGTGCTAGTTGGGCGCCAGAAGACACCGGGGAGCTGTTTTTT. Translating gives CSASWAPEDTGELFF.

The chain combines TRBV28 with TRBJ2-7; 8 positions agree with TRBD1. Germline trimming cut 5 bases from V and 7 bases from J; bases unmatched to any gene: 7. Germline V gene data show CDR1 as MDHEN and CDR2 as SYDVKM. The CDR3 is 13 amino acids. In DNA form, the CDR3 reads TGTGCCAGCAGTGGACAGGGCCTGAGGGAGCAGTACTTC. As protein: CASSGQGLREQYF.

The J gene is TRBJ1-5, the V gene TRBV5-5; D ambiguous. CDR3 length: 15 residues. CDR1 SGHKS and CDR2 YYEKEE come from the germline V gene (reference sequence). V lost 2 bases and J 5 bases, leaving 14 bases between the germline ends. In nucleotides, the CDR3 is TGTGCCAGCAGCTTCCTAGGTGCTTCGGATCAGCCCCAGCATTTT. Translation: CASSFLGASDQPQHF.

The chain uses TRBV28 and TRBJ2-7, with D possibly being TRBD1 (6 bases). Per the germline V gene, CDR1 is MDHEN and CDR2 is SYDVKM. V lost 5 bases, J lost 2 bases, and 7 bases lay in between. The CDR3 spans 12 residues. In nucleotides, the CDR3 is TGTGCCAGCAGTCGACAGGCCTACGAGCAGTACTTC. Translated, it gives CASSRQAYEQYF.

The V call is TRBV27, the J call TRBJ1-2; D is unclear. CDR1 is MNHEY, CDR2 SMNVEV, per germline (reference sequence). This CDR3 comprises 13 residues. V shed 1 base and J shed 4 bases, with 7 bases lying between them. The CDR3 coding sequence is TGTGCCAGCAGTTTATTACAATTCTATGGCTACACCTTC. Translation: CASSLLQFYGYTF.

The chain has TRBV18 and TRBJ2-7; 10 bases align to TRBD1. The V and J ends lost 5 bases and 0 bases, in that order; junction bases with no gene match: 10. Germline V lookup: CDR1 KGHSH, CDR2 LQKENI. CDR3 length equals 17 residues. DNA of the CDR3: TGTGCCAGCTCATCCCGGGACAGGGGCTTGAGCTCCTACGAGCAGTACTTC. Amino acids: CASSSRDRGLSSYEQYF. Full variable domain (missing parts from reference TRBV18 and TRBJ2-7): NAGVMQNPRHLVRRRGQEARLRCSPMKGHSHVYWYRQLPEEGLKFMVYLQKENIIDESGMPKERFSAEFPKEGPSILRIQQVVRGDSAAYFCASSSRDRGLSSYEQYFGPGTRLTVT.

This sequence joins TRBV30 and TRBJ2-1, with a possible D match to TRBD1 (7 bases). Germline loops: CDR1 GTSNPN, CDR2 SVGIG (reference sequence). The CDR3 is 15 residues long. V lost 0 bases to trimming and J lost 0 bases, with 9 bases between them. The CDR3 nucleotides are TGTGCCTGGAGTGTTCAGGGGGGCTCCTACAATGAGCAGTTCTTC. Translated: CAWSVQGGSYNEQFF.

This chain uses TRBV6-4 with TRBJ2-7; a possible D gene is TRBD1 (5 bases). The V end lost 0 bases, the J end lost 3 bases, and 24 bases lay between the germline ends. Looked up from germline, CDR1 is MRHNA and CDR2 is SNTAGT. The CDR3 contains 19 residues. The CDR3 here is CASSDSTRAIRISLYEQYF. In DNA form, the CDR3 reads TGTGCCAGCAGTGACTCGACCAGGGCTATAAGGATCTCCCTCTACGAGCAGTACTTC.

Only a few counts were recorded for this clone. This chain uses TRBV12-3 or TRBV12-4 with TRBJ1-4, with a possible D match to TRBD1 (5 bases). The CDR3 contains 13 residues. The ends were cut back, 6 bases at V and 7 bases at J, with 12 bases in the middle. The CDR3 nucleotides are TGTGCCAGCAGCCAAAGACAGCGTGAAAAACTGTTTTTT. This sequence encodes CASSQRQREKLFF.

The chain uses TRBV10-3 and TRBJ1-5, with a possible D match to TRBD1 (5 bases). This CDR3 contains 16 residues. CDR1 ENHRY and CDR2 SYGVKD come from the germline V gene. Trimming removed 0 bases at V and 1 base at J, with 10 bases between. CDR3 in amino acids: CAISESKGMSNQPQHF. As DNA, the CDR3 is TGTGCCATCAGTGAGTCGAAGGGGATGAGCAATCAGCCCCAGCATTTT.